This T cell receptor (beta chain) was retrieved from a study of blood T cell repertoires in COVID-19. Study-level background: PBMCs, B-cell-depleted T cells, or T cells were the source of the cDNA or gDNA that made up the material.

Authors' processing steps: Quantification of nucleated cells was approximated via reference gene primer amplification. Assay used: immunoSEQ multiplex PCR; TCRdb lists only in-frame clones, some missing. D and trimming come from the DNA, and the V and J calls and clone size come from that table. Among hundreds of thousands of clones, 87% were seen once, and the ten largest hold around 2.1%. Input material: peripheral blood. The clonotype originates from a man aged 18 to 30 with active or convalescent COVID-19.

The CDR3 protein is CASSIDLRSPGETQYF. The CDR3, as DNA: TGTGCCAGTAGTATAGATCTTCGGTCCCCGGGGGAGACCCAGTACTTC. This chain connects TRBV19 to TRBJ2-5; possibly TRBD2 for D (5 bases). Trimming left V 0 bases short and J 5 bases short, with 16 bases between. The CDR3 contains 16 residues. Germline CDR1 and CDR2: LNHDA and SQIVND (reference sequence).